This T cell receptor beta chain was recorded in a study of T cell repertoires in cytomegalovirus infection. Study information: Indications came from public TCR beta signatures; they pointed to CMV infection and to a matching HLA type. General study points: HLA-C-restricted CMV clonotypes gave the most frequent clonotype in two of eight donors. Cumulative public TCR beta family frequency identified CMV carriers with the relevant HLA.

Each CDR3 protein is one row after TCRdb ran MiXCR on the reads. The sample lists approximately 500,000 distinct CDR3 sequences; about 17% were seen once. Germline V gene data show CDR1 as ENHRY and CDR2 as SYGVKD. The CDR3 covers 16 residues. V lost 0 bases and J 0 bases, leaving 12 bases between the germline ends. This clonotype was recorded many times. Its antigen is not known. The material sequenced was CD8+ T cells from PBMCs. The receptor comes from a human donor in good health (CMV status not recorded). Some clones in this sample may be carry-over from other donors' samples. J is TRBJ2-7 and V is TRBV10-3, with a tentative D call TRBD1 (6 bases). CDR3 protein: CAISESRDMSSYEQYF. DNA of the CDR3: TGTGCCATCAGTGAGTCAAGGGACATGAGCTCCTACGAGCAGTACTTC.